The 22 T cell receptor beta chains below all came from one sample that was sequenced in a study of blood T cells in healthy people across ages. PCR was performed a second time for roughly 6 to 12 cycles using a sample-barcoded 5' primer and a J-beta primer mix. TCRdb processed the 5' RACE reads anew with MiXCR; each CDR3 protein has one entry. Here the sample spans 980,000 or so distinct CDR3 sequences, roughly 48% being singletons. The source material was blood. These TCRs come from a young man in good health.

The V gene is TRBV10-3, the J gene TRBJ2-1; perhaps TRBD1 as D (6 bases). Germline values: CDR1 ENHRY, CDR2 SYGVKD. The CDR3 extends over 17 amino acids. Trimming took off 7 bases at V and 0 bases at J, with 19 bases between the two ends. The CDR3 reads CAITDRTVPSSYNEQFF. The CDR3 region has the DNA TGTGCCATCACCGACAGGACTGTCCCAAGCTCCTACAATGAGCAGTTCTTC.

The CDR3 region is CSATQPSGVMYEQYF. In DNA form, the CDR3 reads TGCAGTGCTACTCAACCTAGCGGGGTAATGTATGAGCAGTACTTC. The genes are TRBV20-1 and TRBJ2-5; 9 nucleotides align to TRBD2. The germline V gene has CDR1 DFQATT and CDR2 SNEGSKA (reference sequence). The CDR3 is made up of 15 amino acids. The V gene end was trimmed by 4 bases and the J gene end by 11 bases; junction bases not matched to a gene: 17.

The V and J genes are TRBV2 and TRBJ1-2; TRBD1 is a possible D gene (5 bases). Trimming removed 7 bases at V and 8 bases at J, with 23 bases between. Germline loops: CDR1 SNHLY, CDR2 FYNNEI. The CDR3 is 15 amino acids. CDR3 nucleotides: TGTGCCAGCACCCCAAGCGGGACCAACACGAGGGGCTACACCTTC. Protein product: CASTPSGTNTRGYTF.

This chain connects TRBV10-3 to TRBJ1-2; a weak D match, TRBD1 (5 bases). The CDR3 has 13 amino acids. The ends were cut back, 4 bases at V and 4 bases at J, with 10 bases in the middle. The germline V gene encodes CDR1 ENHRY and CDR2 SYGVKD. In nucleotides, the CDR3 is TGTGCCATCAGTGGCGGGACGGCCTATGGCTACACCTTC. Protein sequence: CAISGGTAYGYTF.

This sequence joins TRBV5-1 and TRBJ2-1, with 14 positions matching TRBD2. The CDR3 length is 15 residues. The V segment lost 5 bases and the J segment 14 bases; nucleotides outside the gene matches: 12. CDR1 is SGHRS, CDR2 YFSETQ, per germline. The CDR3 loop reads CASRFGTSGGQPEFF. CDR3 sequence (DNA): TGCGCCAGCAGGTTCGGGACTAGCGGGGGACAACCCGAGTTCTTC.

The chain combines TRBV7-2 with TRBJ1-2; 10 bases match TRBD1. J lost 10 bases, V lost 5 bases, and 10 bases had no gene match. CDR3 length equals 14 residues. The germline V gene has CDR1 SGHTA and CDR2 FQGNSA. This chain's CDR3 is CASSIDRGRNVYTF. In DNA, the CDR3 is TGTGCCAGCAGCATCGACAGGGGGCGGAACGTCTACACCTTC.

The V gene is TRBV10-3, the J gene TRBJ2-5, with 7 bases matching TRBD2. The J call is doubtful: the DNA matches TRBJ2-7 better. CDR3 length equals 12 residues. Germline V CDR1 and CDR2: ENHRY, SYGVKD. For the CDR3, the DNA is TGTGCCATCAGTGGGGAGGGGCTCGAGCAGTACTTC. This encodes CAISGEGLEQYF.

Here the CDR3 reads CASSGTRNPYEQYF. CDR3 nucleotides: TGTGCCAGCAGTGGAACCCGAAACCCCTACGAGCAGTACTTC. The chain carries TRBV6-1 and TRBJ2-7; D uncertain. The germline gives CDR1 MNHNS, CDR2 SASEGT. The germline V and J ends were trimmed by 4 bases and 2 bases, with 12 bases remaining between them. The CDR3 length is 14 residues.

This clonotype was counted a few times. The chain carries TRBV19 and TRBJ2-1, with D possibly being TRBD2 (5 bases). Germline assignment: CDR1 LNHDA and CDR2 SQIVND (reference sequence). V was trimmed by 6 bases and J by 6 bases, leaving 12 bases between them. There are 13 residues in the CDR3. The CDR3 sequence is CASRASGSNEQFF. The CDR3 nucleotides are TGTGCCAGTAGGGCCTCGGGGAGCAATGAGCAGTTCTTC.

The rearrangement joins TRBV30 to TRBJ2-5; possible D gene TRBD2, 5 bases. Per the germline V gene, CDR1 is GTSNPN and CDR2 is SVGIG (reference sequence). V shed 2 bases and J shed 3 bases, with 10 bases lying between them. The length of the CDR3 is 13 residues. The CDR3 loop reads CAWSRLAEETQYF. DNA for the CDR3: TGTGCCTGGAGTCGGCTAGCCGAAGAGACCCAGTACTTC.

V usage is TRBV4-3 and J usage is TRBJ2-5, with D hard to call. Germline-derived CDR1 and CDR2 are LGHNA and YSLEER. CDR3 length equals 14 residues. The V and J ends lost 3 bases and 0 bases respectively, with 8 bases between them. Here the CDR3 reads CASSHGPNQETQYF. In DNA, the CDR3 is TGCGCCAGCAGCCATGGACCAAACCAAGAGACCCAGTACTTC.

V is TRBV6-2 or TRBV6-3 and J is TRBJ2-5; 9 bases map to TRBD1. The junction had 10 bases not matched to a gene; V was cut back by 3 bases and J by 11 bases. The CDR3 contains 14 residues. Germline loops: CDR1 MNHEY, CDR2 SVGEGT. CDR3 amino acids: CASSYTGGWNEQYF. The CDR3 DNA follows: TGTGCCAGCAGTTATACAGGGGGCTGGAATGAGCAGTACTTC.

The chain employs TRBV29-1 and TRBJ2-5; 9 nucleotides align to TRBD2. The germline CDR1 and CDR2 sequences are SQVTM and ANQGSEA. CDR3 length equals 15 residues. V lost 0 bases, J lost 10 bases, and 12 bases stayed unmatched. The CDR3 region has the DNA TGCAGCGTTGAAGACCCGGGACTAGCCGCAGGGTGCCAGTACTTC. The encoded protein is CSVEDPGLAAGCQYF.

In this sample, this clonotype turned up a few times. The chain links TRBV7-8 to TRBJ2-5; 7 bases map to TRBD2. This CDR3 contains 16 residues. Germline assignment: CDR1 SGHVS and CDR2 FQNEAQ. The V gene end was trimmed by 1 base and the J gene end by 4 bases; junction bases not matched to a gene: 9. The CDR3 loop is CASSLGYGGKTETQYF. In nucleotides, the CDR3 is TGTGCCAGCAGCTTAGGATACGGGGGGAAGACAGAGACCCAGTACTTC. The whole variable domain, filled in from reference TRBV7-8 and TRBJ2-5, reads GAGVSQSPRYKVAKRGQDVALRCDPISGHVSLFWYQQALGQGPEFLTYFQNEAQLDKSGLPSDRFFAERPEGSVSTLKIQRTQQEDSAVYLCASSLGYGGKTETQYFGPGTRLLVL.

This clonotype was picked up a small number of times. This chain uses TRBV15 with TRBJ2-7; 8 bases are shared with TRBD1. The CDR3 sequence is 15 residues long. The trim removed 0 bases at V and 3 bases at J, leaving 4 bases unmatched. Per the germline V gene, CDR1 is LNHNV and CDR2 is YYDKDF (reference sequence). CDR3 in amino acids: CATSRDLGQGYEQYF. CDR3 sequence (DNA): TGTGCCACCAGCAGAGATTTAGGACAGGGCTACGAGCAGTACTTC.

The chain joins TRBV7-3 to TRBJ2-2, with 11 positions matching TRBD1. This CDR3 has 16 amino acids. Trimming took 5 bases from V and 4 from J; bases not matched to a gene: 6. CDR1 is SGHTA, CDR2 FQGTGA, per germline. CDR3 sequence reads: CASSARTGGSTGELFF. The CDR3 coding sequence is TGTGCCAGCAGCGCCCGGACAGGGGGCAGCACCGGGGAGCTGTTTTTT.

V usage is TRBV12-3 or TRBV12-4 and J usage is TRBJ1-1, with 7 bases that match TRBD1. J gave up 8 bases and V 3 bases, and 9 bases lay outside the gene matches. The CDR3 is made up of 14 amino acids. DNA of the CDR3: TGTGCCAGCAGTTTGAGTCTAACAGGGGAGGAAGCTTTCTTT. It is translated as CASSLSLTGEEAFF.

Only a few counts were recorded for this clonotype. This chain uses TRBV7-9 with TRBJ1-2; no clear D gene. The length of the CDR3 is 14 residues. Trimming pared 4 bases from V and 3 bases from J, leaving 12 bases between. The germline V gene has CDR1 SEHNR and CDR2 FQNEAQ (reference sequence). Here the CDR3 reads CASSSFGLDYGYTF. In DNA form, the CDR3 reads TGTGCCAGCAGCTCTTTCGGACTGGACTATGGCTACACCTTC.

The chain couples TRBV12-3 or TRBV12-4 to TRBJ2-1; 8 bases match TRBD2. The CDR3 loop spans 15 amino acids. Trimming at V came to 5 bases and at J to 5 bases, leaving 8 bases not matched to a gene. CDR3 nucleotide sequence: TGTGCCAGCAGTCCCCTTCGGGGGGGGGACAATGAGCAGTTCTTC. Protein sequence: CASSPLRGGDNEQFF.

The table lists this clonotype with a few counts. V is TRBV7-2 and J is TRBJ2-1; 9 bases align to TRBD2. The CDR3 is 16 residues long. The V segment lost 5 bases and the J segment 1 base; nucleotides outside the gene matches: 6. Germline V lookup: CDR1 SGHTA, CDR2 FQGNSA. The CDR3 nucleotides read TGTGCCAGCAGCCAAAATCTAGCGGGATCCTACAATGAGCAGTTCTTC. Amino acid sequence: CASSQNLAGSYNEQFF.

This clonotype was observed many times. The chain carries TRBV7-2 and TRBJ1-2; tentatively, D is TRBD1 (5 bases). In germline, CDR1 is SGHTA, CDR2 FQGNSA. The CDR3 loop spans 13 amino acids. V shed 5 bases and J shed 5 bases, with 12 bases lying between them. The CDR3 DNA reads TGTGCCAGCAGCGCTGACAGCAAGTATGGCTACACCTTC. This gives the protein CASSADSKYGYTF.

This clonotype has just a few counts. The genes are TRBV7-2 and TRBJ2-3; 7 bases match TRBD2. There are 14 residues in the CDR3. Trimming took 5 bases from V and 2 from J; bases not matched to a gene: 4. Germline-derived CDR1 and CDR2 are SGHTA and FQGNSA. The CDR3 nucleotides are TGTGCCAGCAGCGCGAGCGGGATCACAGATACGCAGTATTTT. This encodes CASSASGITDTQYF.